This T cell receptor beta chain was sequenced for a study of CD8+ T cells in alopecia areata. General study findings and limits: Relative to mice, TCR sharing across patients was less clear, a difference possibly HLA-related. Persistence during tofacitinib was seen for many expanded lesional clones in scalp and blood. Tissue-resident alphabeta T cells belonging to normal skin likewise get sequenced within scalp specimens.

RNA was isolated and reverse transcribed to cDNA, the sequencing template. Sequenced by immunoSEQ multiplex PCR; TCRdb stores in-frame clones only, minus some. This sample yields over 200,000 clones, of which 64% are seen a single time; 3.5% to 5% belongs to the top ten. Remarks on this clone: Antigen: not known.

Treatment meaning: oral pan-JAK inhibitor, 5-10 mg twice daily. CDR1 is GTSNPN and CDR2 is SVGIG in the germline V gene (reference sequence). With 5 bases removed from V and 0 bases from J, the gap between germline ends came to 14 bases. The CDR3 extends over 15 amino acids. The chain is built from TRBV30 and TRBJ2-1, with D perhaps matching TRBD1 (6 bases). This TCR was sampled from a human donor with alopecia areata. The starting material was CD4+ T cells sorted from blood, obtained at week 4, from a patient treated with tofacitinib. The CDR3 protein is CAWVNRVSSYNEQFF. Here the CDR3 DNA reads TGTGCCTGGGTCAACAGGGTGAGCTCCTACAATGAGCAGTTCTTC.